Listed below are T cell receptor beta chains from one sample, sequenced in a study of Ad26.COV2.S vaccination and SARS-CoV-2 variants. Using immunoSEQ multiplex PCR, the repertoire was profiled, and TCRdb retains in-frame clones only, with some absent. The data contain around 450,000 clones, 80% to 90% of them seen just once; the ten biggest clones take up 1.5% to 2%. The sample here was peripheral blood, taken in a trial of Ad26.COV2.S vaccine versus placebo. The receptors were sampled from a person between 18 and 60 years old who received the Ad26.COV2.S COVID-19 vaccine or a placebo. The CDR3 runs from the conserved cysteine through the conserved F or W. Size is omitted from some rows. Given values are once, few, many or a class for expanded clones.

j_gene: TRBJ2-3; v_gene: TRBV27; abundance: .; CDR3aa: CASSFAGGLSDTQYF
j_gene: TRBJ2-3; v_gene: TRBV9; abundance: .; CDR3aa: CASSVYGRGADTQYF
j_gene: TRBJ1-2; v_gene: TRBV28; abundance: .; CDR3aa: CASSMRGDGYTF
j_gene: TRBJ2-1; v_gene: TRBV4-3; abundance: .; CDR3aa: CASSQAGTDNEQFF
j_gene: TRBJ2-2; v_gene: TRBV19; abundance: .; CDR3aa: CASSAARDRGVGGELFF
j_gene: TRBJ1-1; v_gene: TRBV11-2; abundance: .; CDR3aa: CASSTPGTENTEAFF
j_gene: TRBJ2-1; v_gene: TRBV7-3; abundance: .; CDR3aa: CASSLIAGAESSYNEQFF
j_gene: TRBJ2-7; v_gene: TRBV29-1; abundance: .; CDR3aa: CSVVRRERSSYEQYF
j_gene: TRBJ1-2; v_gene: TRBV6-6; abundance: .; CDR3aa: CASSYQGYGYTF
j_gene: TRBJ1-2; v_gene: TRBV29-1; abundance: .; CDR3aa: CSVADSVYGYTF
j_gene: TRBJ2-1; v_gene: TRBV10-1; abundance: .; CDR3aa: CASSSQGVGEQFF
j_gene: TRBJ2-5; v_gene: TRBV4-1; abundance: .; CDR3aa: CASSHPGGQGLPKETQYF
j_gene: TRBJ1-4; v_gene: TRBV18; abundance: once; CDR3aa: CASSPLGTDEKLFF
j_gene: TRBJ2-7; v_gene: TRBV18; abundance: .; CDR3aa: CASSPQDEQYF
j_gene: TRBJ1-1; v_gene: TRBV5-6; abundance: once; CDR3aa: CASSPETGRGGTEAFF
j_gene: TRBJ1-2; v_gene: TRBV11-2; abundance: .; CDR3aa: CASSSLWGSDYGYTF
j_gene: TRBJ1-2; v_gene: TRBV28; abundance: .; CDR3aa: CASSFSIYGYTF
j_gene: TRBJ1-1; v_gene: TRBV7-6; abundance: .; CDR3aa: CASSLVSGGNTEAFF
j_gene: TRBJ2-1; v_gene: TRBV6-2/TRBV6-3; abundance: .; CDR3aa: CASRPMPPSSYNEQFF
j_gene: TRBJ1-2; v_gene: TRBV7-2; abundance: .; CDR3aa: CASSFVLADGGYTF
j_gene: TRBJ1-1; v_gene: TRBV2; abundance: .; CDR3aa: CASSQQRNTEAFF
j_gene: TRBJ2-5; v_gene: TRBV18; abundance: .; CDR3aa: CASSQGLQGETQYF
j_gene: TRBJ2-3; v_gene: TRBV28; abundance: .; CDR3aa: CASSPSGRSTDTQYF
j_gene: TRBJ2-4; v_gene: TRBV2; abundance: .; CDR3aa: CASRDQNIQYF
j_gene: TRBJ2-7; v_gene: TRBV13; abundance: .; CDR3aa: CASSLGLKGLTYEQYF
j_gene: TRBJ2-7; v_gene: TRBV18; abundance: few; CDR3aa: CASSPGSTSTYEQYF
j_gene: TRBJ2-7; v_gene: TRBV28; abundance: few; CDR3aa: CASSPPRQGVTF
j_gene: TRBJ2-7; v_gene: TRBV28; abundance: .; CDR3aa: CASSFIPLGKENEQYF
j_gene: TRBJ2-3; v_gene: TRBV6-5; abundance: .; CDR3aa: CASRRRPTVTDTQYF
j_gene: TRBJ2-1; v_gene: TRBV15; abundance: .; CDR3aa: CATSQGRGNYNEQFF
j_gene: TRBJ2-5; v_gene: TRBV4-1; abundance: once; CDR3aa: CASSQVRGLAGGQETQYF